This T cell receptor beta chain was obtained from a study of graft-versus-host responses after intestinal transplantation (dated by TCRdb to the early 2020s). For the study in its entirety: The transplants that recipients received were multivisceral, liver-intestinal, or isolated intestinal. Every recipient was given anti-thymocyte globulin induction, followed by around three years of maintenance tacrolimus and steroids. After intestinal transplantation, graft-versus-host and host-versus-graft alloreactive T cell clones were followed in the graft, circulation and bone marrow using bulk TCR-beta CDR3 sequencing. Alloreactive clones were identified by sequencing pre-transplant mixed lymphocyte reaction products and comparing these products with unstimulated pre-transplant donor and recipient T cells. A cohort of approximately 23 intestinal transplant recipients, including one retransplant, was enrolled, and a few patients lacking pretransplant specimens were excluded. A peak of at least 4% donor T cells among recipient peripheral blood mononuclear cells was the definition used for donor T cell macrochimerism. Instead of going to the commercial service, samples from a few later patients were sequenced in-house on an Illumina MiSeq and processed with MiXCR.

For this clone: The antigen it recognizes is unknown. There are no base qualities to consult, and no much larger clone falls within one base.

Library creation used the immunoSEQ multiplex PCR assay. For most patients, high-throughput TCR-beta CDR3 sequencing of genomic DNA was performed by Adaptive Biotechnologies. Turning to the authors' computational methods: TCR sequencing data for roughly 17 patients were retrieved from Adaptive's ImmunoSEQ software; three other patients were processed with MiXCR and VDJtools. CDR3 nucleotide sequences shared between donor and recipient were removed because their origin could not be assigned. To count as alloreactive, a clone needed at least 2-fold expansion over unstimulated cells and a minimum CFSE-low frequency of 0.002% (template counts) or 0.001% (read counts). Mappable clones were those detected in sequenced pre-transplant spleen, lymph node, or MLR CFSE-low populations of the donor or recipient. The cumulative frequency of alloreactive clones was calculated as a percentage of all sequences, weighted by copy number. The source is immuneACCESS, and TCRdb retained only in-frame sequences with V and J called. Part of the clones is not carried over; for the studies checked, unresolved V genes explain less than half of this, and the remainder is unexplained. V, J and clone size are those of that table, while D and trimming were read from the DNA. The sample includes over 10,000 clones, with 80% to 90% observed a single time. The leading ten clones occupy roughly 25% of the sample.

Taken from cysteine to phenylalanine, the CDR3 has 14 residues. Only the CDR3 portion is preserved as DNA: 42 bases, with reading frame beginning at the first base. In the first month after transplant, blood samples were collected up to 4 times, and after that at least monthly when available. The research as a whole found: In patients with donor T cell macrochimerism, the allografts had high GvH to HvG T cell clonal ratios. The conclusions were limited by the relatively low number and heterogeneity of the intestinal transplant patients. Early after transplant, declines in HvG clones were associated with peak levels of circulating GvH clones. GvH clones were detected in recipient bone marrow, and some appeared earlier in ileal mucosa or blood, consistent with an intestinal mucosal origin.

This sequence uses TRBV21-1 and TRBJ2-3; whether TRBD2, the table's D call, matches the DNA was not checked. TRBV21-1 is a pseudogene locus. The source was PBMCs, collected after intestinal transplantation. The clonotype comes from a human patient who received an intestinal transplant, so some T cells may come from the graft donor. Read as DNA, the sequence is TGTGCCAGCAGCCGCGGGAGATGGTTGGATACGCAGTATTTT. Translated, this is CASSRGRWLDTQYF.